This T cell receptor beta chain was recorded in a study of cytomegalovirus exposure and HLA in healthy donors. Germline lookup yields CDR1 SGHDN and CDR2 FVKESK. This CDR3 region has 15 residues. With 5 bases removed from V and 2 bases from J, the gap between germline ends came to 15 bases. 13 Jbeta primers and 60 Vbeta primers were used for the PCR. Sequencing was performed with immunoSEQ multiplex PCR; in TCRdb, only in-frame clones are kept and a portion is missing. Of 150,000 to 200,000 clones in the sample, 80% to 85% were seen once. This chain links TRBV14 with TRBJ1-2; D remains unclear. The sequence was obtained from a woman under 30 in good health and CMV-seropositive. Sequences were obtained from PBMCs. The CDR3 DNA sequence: TGTGCCAGCAGCTCACTGGGAGGGTACAACTATGGCTACACCTTC. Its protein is CASSSLGGYNYGYTF.